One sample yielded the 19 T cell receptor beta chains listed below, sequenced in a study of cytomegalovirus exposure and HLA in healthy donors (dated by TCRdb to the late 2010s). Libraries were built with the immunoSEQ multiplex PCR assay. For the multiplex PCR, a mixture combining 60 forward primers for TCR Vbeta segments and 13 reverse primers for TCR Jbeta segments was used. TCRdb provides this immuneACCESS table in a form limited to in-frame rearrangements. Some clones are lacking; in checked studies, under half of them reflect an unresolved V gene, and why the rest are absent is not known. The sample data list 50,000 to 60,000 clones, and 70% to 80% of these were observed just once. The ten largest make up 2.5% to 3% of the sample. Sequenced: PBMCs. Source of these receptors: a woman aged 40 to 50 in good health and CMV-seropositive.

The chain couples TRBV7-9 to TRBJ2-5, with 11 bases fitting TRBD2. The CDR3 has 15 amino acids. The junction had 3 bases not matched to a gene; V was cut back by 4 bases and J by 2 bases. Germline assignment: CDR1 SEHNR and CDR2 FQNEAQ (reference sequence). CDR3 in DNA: TGTGCCAGCAGCTCACTAGCGGGGGCACAAGAGACCCAGTACTTC. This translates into CASSSLAGAQETQYF.

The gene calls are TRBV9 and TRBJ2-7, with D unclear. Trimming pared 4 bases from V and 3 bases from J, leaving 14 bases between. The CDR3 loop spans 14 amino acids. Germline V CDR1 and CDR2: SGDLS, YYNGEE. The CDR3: CASSMGPTNYEQYF. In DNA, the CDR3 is TGTGCCAGCAGCATGGGCCCTACCAACTACGAGCAGTACTTC.

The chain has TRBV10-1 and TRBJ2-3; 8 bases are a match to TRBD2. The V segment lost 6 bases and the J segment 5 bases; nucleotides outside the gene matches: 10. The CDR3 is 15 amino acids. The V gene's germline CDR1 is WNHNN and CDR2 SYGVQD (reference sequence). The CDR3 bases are TGCGCCAGCAGCGGCGGGGGGACTAGTAGAGATACGCAGTATTTT. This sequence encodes CASSGGGTSRDTQYF.

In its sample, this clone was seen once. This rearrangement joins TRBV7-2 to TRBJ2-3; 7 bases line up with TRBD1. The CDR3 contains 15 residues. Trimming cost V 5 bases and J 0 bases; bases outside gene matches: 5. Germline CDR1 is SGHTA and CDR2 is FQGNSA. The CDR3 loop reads CASSRQGSSTDTQYF. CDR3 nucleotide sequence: TGTGCCAGCAGCAGACAGGGTTCGAGCACAGATACGCAGTATTTT.

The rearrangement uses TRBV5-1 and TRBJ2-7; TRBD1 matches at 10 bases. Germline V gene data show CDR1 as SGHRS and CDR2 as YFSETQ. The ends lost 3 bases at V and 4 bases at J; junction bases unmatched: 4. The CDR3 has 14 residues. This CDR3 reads CASSYGDRGYEQYF. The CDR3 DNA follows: TGCGCCAGCAGCTACGGGGACAGGGGTTACGAGCAGTACTTC.

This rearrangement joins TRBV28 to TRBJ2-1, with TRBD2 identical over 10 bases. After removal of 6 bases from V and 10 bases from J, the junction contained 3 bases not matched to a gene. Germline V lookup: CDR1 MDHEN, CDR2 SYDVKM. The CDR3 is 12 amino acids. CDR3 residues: CASRLAGKEQFF. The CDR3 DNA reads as TGTGCCAGCAGACTAGCGGGGAAAGAGCAGTTCTTC.

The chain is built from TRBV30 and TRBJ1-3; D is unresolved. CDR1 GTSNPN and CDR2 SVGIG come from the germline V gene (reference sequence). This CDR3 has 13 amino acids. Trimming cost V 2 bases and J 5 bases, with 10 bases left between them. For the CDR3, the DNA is TGTGCCTGGAGTTGGAGGGAACGAAACACCATATATTTT. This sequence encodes CAWSWRERNTIYF.

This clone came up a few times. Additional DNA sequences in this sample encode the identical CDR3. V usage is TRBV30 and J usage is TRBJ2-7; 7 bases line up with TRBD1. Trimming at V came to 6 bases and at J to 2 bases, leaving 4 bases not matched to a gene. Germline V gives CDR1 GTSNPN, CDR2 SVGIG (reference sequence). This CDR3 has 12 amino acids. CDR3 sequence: CACRDRAYEQYF. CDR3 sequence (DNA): TGTGCCTGCCGGGACAGAGCCTACGAGCAGTACTTC.

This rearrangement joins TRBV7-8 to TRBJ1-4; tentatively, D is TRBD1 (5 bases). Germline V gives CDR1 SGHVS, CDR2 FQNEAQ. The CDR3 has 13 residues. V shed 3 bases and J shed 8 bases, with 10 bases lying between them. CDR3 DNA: TGTGCCAGCAGCTTTCAGGGAGGAGAAAAACTGTTTTTT. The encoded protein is CASSFQGGEKLFF.

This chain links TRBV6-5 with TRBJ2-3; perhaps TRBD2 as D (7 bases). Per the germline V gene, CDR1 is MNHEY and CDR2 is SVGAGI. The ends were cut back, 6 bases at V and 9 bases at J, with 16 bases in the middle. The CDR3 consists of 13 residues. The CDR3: CASRQGGPYTQYF. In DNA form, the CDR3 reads TGTGCCAGCAGACAGGGAGGGCCGTACACGCAGTATTTT.

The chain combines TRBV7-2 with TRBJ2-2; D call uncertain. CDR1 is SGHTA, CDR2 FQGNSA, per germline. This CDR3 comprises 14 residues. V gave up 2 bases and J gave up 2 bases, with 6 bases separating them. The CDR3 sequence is CASSLIRNTGELFF. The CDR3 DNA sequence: TGTGCCAGCAGCTTAATCCGTAACACCGGGGAGCTGTTTTTT.

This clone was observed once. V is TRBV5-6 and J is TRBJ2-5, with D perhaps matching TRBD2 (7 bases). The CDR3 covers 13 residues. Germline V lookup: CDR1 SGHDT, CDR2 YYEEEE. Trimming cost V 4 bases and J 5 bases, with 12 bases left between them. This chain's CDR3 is CASSVQGGETQYF. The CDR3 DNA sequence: TGTGCCAGCAGCGTACAGGGAGGGGAGACCCAGTACTTC.

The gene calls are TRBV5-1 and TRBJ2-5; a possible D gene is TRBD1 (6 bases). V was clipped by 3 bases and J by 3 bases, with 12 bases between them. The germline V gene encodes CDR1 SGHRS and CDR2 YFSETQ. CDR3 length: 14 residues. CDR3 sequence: CASSSNTGKETQYF. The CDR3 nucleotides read TGCGCCAGCAGCTCAAACACAGGGAAAGAGACCCAGTACTTC.

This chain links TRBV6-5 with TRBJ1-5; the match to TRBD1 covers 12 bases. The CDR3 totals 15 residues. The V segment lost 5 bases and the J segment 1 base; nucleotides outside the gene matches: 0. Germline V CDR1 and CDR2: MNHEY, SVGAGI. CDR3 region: CASSGTGGSNQPQHF. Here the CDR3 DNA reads TGTGCCAGCAGTGGGACAGGGGGCAGCAATCAGCCCCAGCATTTT.

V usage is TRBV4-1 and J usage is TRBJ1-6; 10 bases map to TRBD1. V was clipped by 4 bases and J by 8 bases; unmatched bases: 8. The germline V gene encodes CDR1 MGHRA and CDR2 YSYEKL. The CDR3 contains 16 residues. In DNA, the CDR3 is TGCGCCAGCAGCCCTCAACCCGGGACAGGGGATTCACCCCTCCACTTT. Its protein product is CASSPQPGTGDSPLHF.

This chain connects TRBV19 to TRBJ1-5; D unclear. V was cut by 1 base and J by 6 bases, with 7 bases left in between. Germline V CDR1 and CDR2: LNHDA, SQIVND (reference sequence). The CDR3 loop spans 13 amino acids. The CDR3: CASSIARSQPQHF. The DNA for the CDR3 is TGTGCCAGTAGTATAGCTCGGTCTCAGCCCCAGCATTTT.

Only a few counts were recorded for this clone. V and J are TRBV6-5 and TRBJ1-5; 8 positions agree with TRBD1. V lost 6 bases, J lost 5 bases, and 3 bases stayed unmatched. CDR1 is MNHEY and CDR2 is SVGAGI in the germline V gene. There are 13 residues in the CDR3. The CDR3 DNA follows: TGTGCCAGCAGCCTGACAGGGGATCAGCCCCAGCATTTT. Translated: CASSLTGDQPQHF.

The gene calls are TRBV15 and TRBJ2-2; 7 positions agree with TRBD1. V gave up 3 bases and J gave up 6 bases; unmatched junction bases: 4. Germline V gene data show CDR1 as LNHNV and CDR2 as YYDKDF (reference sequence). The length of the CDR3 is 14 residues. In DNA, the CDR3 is TGTGCCACCAGCAGGGAGACAGGGCCCGGGGAGCTGTTTTTT. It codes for CATSRETGPGELFF. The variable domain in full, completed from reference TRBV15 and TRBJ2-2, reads DAMVIQNPRYQVTQFGKPVTLSCSQTLNHNVMYWYQQKSSQAPKLLFHYYDKDFNNEADTPDNFQSRRPNTSFCFLDIRSPGLGDTAMYLCATSRETGPGELFFGEGSRLTVL.

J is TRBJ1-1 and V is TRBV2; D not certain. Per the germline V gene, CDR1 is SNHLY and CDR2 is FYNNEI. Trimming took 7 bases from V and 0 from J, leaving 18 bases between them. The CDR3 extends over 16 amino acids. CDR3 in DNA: TGTGCCAGCATCGTCGGGGAGACCCCCATGAACACTGAAGCTTTCTTT. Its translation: CASIVGETPMNTEAFF.